The 27 T cell receptor beta chains given below trace back to one sample, sequenced in a study of radiotherapy plus CTLA-4 blockade in lung cancer. Libraries were prepared by immunoSEQ multiplex PCR; TCRdb keeps only in-frame clonotypes and omits some of them. This repertoire shows about 98,000 clones, 70% to 90% found once; its top ten account for 4.9%. The specimen was peripheral blood, collected from a patient treated with radiotherapy plus ipilimumab. The receptors were gathered from a human donor with non-small cell lung cancer that progressed on radiotherapy plus ipilimumab.

The chain combines TRBV6-5 with TRBJ2-7; TRBD2 matches 7 bases. The germline V gene has CDR1 MNHEY and CDR2 SVGAGI. The CDR3 extends over 14 amino acids. The V and J ends lost 5 bases and 3 bases, in that order; junction bases with no gene match: 7. CDR3 protein: CASSVSGGLYEQYF. DNA of the CDR3: TGTGCCAGCAGTGTCTCGGGGGGACTCTACGAGCAGTACTTC.

The J gene is TRBJ1-5, the V gene TRBV6-6; D ambiguous. The CDR3 runs 13 residues. Germline V gene lookup returns CDR1 MNHNY and CDR2 SVGAGI (reference sequence). V dropped 8 bases and J dropped 3 bases, with 11 bases sitting between them. The CDR3 DNA follows: TGTGCCAGCGGAAACAGCCTCAATCAGCCCCAGCATTTT. Protein: CASGNSLNQPQHF.

This clone was seen a single time. The chain is built from TRBV5-1 and TRBJ2-3, with D perhaps matching TRBD2 (6 bases). The CDR3 extends over 15 amino acids. Trimming stripped 5 bases from V and 1 base from J, with 14 bases between. The germline V gene encodes CDR1 SGHRS and CDR2 YFSETQ. CDR3 region: CASSMSSGRTDTQYF. The CDR3 DNA reads as TGCGCCAGCAGTATGAGTAGCGGACGCACAGATACGCAGTATTTT. The variable domain in full, completed from reference TRBV5-1 and TRBJ2-3, reads KAGVTQTPRYLIKTRGQQVTLSCSPISGHRSVSWYQQTPGQGLQFLFEYFSETQRNKGNFPGRFSGRQFSNSRSEMNVSTLELGDSALYLCASSMSSGRTDTQYFGPGTRLTVL.

This chain uses TRBV29-1 with TRBJ1-1; 8 bases agree with TRBD1. The V and J ends lost 7 bases and 0 bases, in that order; junction bases with no gene match: 1. There are 12 residues in the CDR3. The germline V gene has CDR1 SQVTM and CDR2 ANQGSEA. The CDR3 spells CSAGQVNTEAFF. CDR3 DNA sequence: TGCAGCGCGGGACAGGTGAACACTGAAGCTTTCTTT. Supplemented by reference TRBV29-1 and TRBJ1-1, the full variable domain reads SAVISQKPSRDICQRGTSLTIQCQVDSQVTMMFWYRQQPGQSLTLIATANQGSEATYESGFVIDKFPISRPNLTFSTLTVSNMSPEDSSIYLCSAGQVNTEAFFGQGTRLTVV.

This chain uses TRBV27 with TRBJ1-1; D possibly corresponds to TRBD1 (5 bases). CDR3 length: 14 amino acids. Germline V gene lookup returns CDR1 MNHEY and CDR2 SMNVEV (reference sequence). Trimming took 3 bases from V and 0 from J, leaving 8 bases between them. The CDR3 DNA follows: TGTGCCAGCAGTTTTTCAGGGATGAACACTGAAGCTTTCTTT. Its translation: CASSFSGMNTEAFF.

This rearrangement joins TRBV15 to TRBJ1-2; D is perhaps TRBD1 (6 bases). In germline, CDR1 is LNHNV, CDR2 YYDKDF (reference sequence). Trimming took off 0 bases at V and 7 bases at J, with 9 bases between the two ends. This CDR3 has 13 residues. CDR3 amino acids: CATSRDQQGGYTF. The CDR3 nucleotides read TGTGCCACCAGCAGAGACCAACAGGGTGGCTACACCTTC.

This rearrangement joins TRBV6-1 to TRBJ2-7, with D perhaps TRBD1 or TRBD2 (5 bases each). CDR1 is MNHNS and CDR2 is SASEGT in the germline V gene. The CDR3 covers 13 residues. Trimming shortened V by 8 bases and J by 3 bases, and 14 bases separated the two germline ends. CDR3 residues: CASPGADRYEQYF. As DNA, the CDR3 is TGTGCCAGCCCCGGGGCTGACCGCTACGAGCAGTACTTC.

This chain links TRBV5-4 with TRBJ2-1; 10 nucleotides agree with TRBD2. Germline CDR1 is SGHNT and CDR2 is YYREEE (reference sequence). With 4 bases clipped from V and 6 bases from J, the junction kept 4 bases outside the gene matches. CDR3 size: 14 residues. This chain's CDR3 is CASSDRTSGNEQFF. In DNA, the CDR3 is TGTGCCAGCAGCGACCGGACTAGCGGCAATGAGCAGTTCTTC. The full variable domain, rest sourced from reference TRBV5-4 and TRBJ2-1, is ETGVTQSPTHLIKTRGQQVTLRCSSQSGHNTVSWYQQALGQGPQFIFQYYREEENGRGNFPPRFSGLQFPNYSSELNVNALELDDSALYLCASSDRTSGNEQFFGPGTRLTVL.

The CDR3 DNA reads TGTGCCAGCAGGTCTGGGGGTTCAGGGAGGAATGAGCAGTTCTTC. The encoded protein is CASRSGGSGRNEQFF. V is TRBV27 and J is TRBJ2-1; D may be TRBD2 (6 bases). The V end was cut by 6 bases, the J end by 7 bases, with 19 bases between. The CDR3 runs to 15 residues. The germline V gene encodes CDR1 MNHEY and CDR2 SMNVEV (reference sequence).

The chain carries TRBV19 and TRBJ1-2; possible D gene TRBD1, 5 bases. Germline CDR1 and CDR2: LNHDA and SQIVND (reference sequence). V shed 3 bases and J shed 3 bases, with 20 bases lying between them. There are 17 residues in the CDR3. This CDR3 reads CASSISVWGRDYYGYTF. The DNA for the CDR3 is TGTGCCAGTAGTATTAGCGTCTGGGGGAGGGACTACTATGGCTACACCTTC.

The chain uses TRBV2 and TRBJ2-7, with TRBD1 identical over 8 bases. CDR3 length: 15 amino acids. V was clipped by 6 bases and J by 3 bases; unmatched bases: 10. Germline V gene lookup returns CDR1 SNHLY and CDR2 FYNNEI. CDR3 nucleotides: TGTGCCAGCAGAGCAATCGGACAGGGTAGCTACGAGCAGTACTTC. Its translation is CASRAIGQGSYEQYF.

V gene TRBV30 combines with J gene TRBJ2-5, with D perhaps TRBD2 (6 bases). Germline V gene lookup returns CDR1 GTSNPN and CDR2 SVGIG (reference sequence). This CDR3 is built from 17 residues. Trimming took off 4 bases at V and 6 bases at J, with 27 bases between the two ends. In DNA form, the CDR3 reads TGTGCCTGGACCCCAACACTTCGGGGACTGGGTAGAAAGACCCAGTACTTC. Amino acid sequence: CAWTPTLRGLGRKTQYF.

This chain joins TRBV25-1 and TRBJ1-5; 7 nucleotides line up with TRBD1. The V and J ends lost 1 base and 4 bases, in that order; junction bases with no gene match: 7. The germline gives CDR1 MGHDK, CDR2 SYGVNS. This CDR3 is built from 16 residues. Written as DNA, the CDR3 is TGTGCCAGCAGTGAATCGGGGCAGGGGGGAAATCAGCCCCAGCATTTT. This translates into CASSESGQGGNQPQHF. The full variable domain, rest sourced from reference TRBV25-1 and TRBJ1-5, is EADIYQTPRYLVIGTGKKITLECSQTMGHDKMYWYQQDPGMELHLIHYSYGVNSTEKGDLSSESTVSRIRTEHFPLTLESARPSHTSQYLCASSESGQGGNQPQHFGDGTRLSIL.

This chain connects TRBV6-1 to TRBJ1-5; D gene unclear. This CDR3 is 15 amino acids long. Germline CDR1 is MNHNS and CDR2 is SASEGT. Deletions cut 2 bases from V and 4 bases from J, with 12 bases between. The CDR3 protein is CASSENENLNQPQHF. The CDR3 coding sequence is TGTGCCAGCAGTGAAAATGAGAACCTAAATCAGCCCCAGCATTTT.

V usage is TRBV7-2 and J usage is TRBJ2-5; 14 bases agree with TRBD2. Trimming cost V 5 bases and J 11 bases; bases outside gene matches: 16. Germline V gene lookup returns CDR1 SGHTA and CDR2 FQGNSA. The CDR3 is 17 residues long. CDR3 in amino acids: CASSQGTSGSGRAGQYF. For the CDR3, the DNA is TGTGCCAGCAGCCAGGGGACTAGCGGGAGCGGCCGGGCGGGGCAGTACTTC.

V and J are TRBV11-2 and TRBJ2-3; TRBD1 matches 9 bases. V shed 6 bases, J shed 4 bases, and the junction held 2 bases outside the gene matches. This CDR3 spans 13 amino acids. Per germline, CDR1 SGHAT and CDR2 FQNNGV. CDR3 bases: TGTGCCAGCAGGAGACAGGGGGCAGATACGCAGTATTTT. This sequence encodes CASRRQGADTQYF.

The chain recombines TRBV10-3 with TRBJ2-1, with 13 positions matching TRBD2. CDR1 is ENHRY, CDR2 SYGVKD, per germline. The CDR3 runs 16 residues. Trimming cost V 3 bases and J 4 bases; bases outside gene matches: 3. CDR3 coding DNA: TGTGCCATCAGTGACTCGGGACTAGCGGGGTACAATGAGCAGTTCTTC. Its protein product is CAISDSGLAGYNEQFF.

Only a few counts were recorded for this clone. V and J are TRBV10-3 and TRBJ2-1; TRBD1 matches at 7 bases. Trimming took 9 bases from V and 4 from J; bases not matched to a gene: 6. The germline gives CDR1 ENHRY, CDR2 SYGVKD. This CDR3 region has 13 residues. The CDR3 sequence is CAIQGVSYNEQFF. For the CDR3, the DNA is TGTGCCATTCAGGGGGTCTCTTACAATGAGCAGTTCTTC.

The V call is TRBV9, the J call TRBJ2-7; D uncertain. The CDR3 is made up of 14 amino acids. Per the germline V gene, CDR1 is SGDLS and CDR2 is YYNGEE. Trimming took off 2 bases at V and 0 bases at J, with 9 bases between the two ends. Here the CDR3 reads CASSVADSSYEQYF. The CDR3 DNA sequence: TGTGCCAGCAGCGTCGCAGATAGCTCCTACGAGCAGTACTTC. Full variable domain (rest looked up from reference TRBV9 and TRBJ2-7): DSGVTQTPKHLITATGQRVTLRCSPRSGDLSVYWYQQSLDQGLQFLIQYYNGEERAKGNILERFSAQQFPDLHSELNLSSLELGDSALYFCASSVADSSYEQYFGPGTRLTVT.

V is TRBV15 and J is TRBJ2-5; D gene ambiguous. Germline CDR1 is LNHNV and CDR2 is YYDKDF (reference sequence). V lost 0 bases and J lost 4, with 6 bases in between. The CDR3 has 13 residues. The CDR3 sequence: CATSRDGLETQYF. As DNA, the CDR3 is TGTGCCACCAGCAGAGATGGGTTAGAGACCCAGTACTTC.

The rearrangement joins TRBV27 to TRBJ1-5; D unresolved. This CDR3 has 12 amino acids. The germline gives CDR1 MNHEY, CDR2 SMNVEV (reference sequence). With 7 bases removed from V and 6 bases from J, the gap between germline ends came to 10 bases. The CDR3 loop is CASTLTSQPQHF. CDR3 sequence (DNA): TGTGCCAGCACTCTCACCAGTCAGCCCCAGCATTTT.

The rearrangement links TRBV29-1 to TRBJ2-4; perhaps TRBD2 as D (5 bases). Trimming shortened V by 2 bases and J by 4 bases, and 15 bases separated the two germline ends. The CDR3 covers 15 residues. From germline, CDR1 is SQVTM and CDR2 ANQGSEA. The CDR3 sequence is CSVERLAGLKNIQYF. The DNA of the CDR3 is TGCAGCGTTGAACGGCTAGCCGGTTTAAAAAACATTCAGTACTTC.

The rearrangement links TRBV5-1 to TRBJ2-2; 8 nucleotides align to TRBD1. The CDR3 sequence is 15 residues long. With V trimmed by 0 bases and J by 7 bases, 5 bases remained unmatched. The germline gives CDR1 SGHRS, CDR2 YFSETQ. The CDR3 spells CASSLGQGAGGELFF. The CDR3 DNA is TGCGCCAGCAGCTTGGGGCAGGGGGCCGGCGGGGAGCTGTTTTTT.

V is TRBV6-1 and J is TRBJ1-5; D remains ambiguous. The CDR3 runs 14 residues. Germline V gene lookup returns CDR1 MNHNS and CDR2 SASEGT. V lost 2 bases to trimming and J lost 1 base, with 6 bases between them. The CDR3: CASSEYGSNQPQHF. CDR3 nucleotide sequence: TGTGCCAGCAGTGAATATGGCAGCAATCAGCCCCAGCATTTT.

This clone has a single count. The chain employs TRBV27 and TRBJ1-1, with 8 bases matching TRBD1. Trimming removed 4 bases from V and 7 bases from J; junction bases left unmatched: 17. The CDR3 covers 17 residues. Germline values: CDR1 MNHEY, CDR2 SMNVEV (reference sequence). The CDR3 spells CASSSRSQGALAHEAFF. CDR3 coding DNA: TGTGCCAGCAGTTCACGAAGTCAGGGGGCGCTAGCCCATGAAGCTTTCTTT.

This chain links TRBV4-1 with TRBJ2-3; 9 nucleotides match TRBD2. After removal of 2 bases from V and 4 bases from J, the junction contained 7 bases not matched to a gene. CDR1 and CDR2 from the germline V gene are MGHRA and YSYEKL. The CDR3 spans 16 residues. This chain's CDR3 is CASSQKGTSSSDTQYF. As DNA, the CDR3 is TGCGCCAGCAGCCAAAAAGGGACTAGCTCGTCAGATACGCAGTATTTT.

The chain joins TRBV2 to TRBJ2-7; the match to TRBD2 covers 10 bases. V lost 6 bases and J lost 5; bases outside the gene matches: 7. From germline, CDR1 is SNHLY and CDR2 FYNNEI. This CDR3 has 14 residues. CDR3 sequence reads: CASRIPTSGHEQYF. The CDR3 region has the DNA TGTGCCAGCAGAATCCCGACTAGCGGGCACGAGCAGTACTTC.